A selection of T cell receptor beta chains follows, all from one sample in a study of blood T cell repertoires in COVID-19. Sequencing used immunoSEQ multiplex PCR; TCRdb keeps in-frame clones, though not all of them. The sample shows roughly 180,000 clones, around 80% of them seen only once. Sequenced material: PBMCs or T cells enriched from blood (not recorded which). The origin of the receptors is a man between 60 and 75 years old who had been exposed to COVID-19. Each CDR3 is given with its conserved first and last residue. Each record gives: V gene, J gene, clone size, D gene, CDR3 DNA, CDR3 protein. The D gene is left open where the match is weak. Rows give clone size only sometimes, using once, few, many, or a class for an expanded clone.

TRBV28	TRBJ1-2	.	TRBD1	TGTGCCAGCGGGCTTTCGGGACAGAACTATGGCTACACCTTC	CASGLSGQNYGYTF
TRBV27	TRBJ1-2	.	.	TGTGCCAGCAGGACACAGGGTACTAACTATGGCTACACCTTC	CASRTQGTNYGYTF
TRBV5-6	TRBJ2-4	.	TRBD1	TGTGCCAGCAGCATTAACAGGGGGCTGATGTCGGACATTCAGTACTTC	CASSINRGLMSDIQYF
TRBV6-2/TRBV6-3	TRBJ2-1	.	.	TGTGCCAGCAGTTACTCGAAAGCCTTCAATGAGCAGTTCTTC	CASSYSKAFNEQFF
TRBV19	TRBJ2-1	.	.	TGTGCCAGTAGCCCTCGGGACAAAATCCCCAATGAGCAGTTCTTC	CASSPRDKIPNEQFF
TRBV2	TRBJ1-2	few	.	TGTGCCAGCAGAGCTAGATGGGGGGGCTCTAACTATGGCTACACCTTC	CASRARWGGSNYGYTF
TRBV5-4	TRBJ1-1	.	TRBD1	TGTGCCAGCAGCCTGACAGGGATGAACACTGAAGCTTTCTTT	CASSLTGMNTEAFF
TRBV2	TRBJ2-7	.	.	TGTGCCAGCAGTGGGCAGTCCTACGAGCAGTACTTC	CASSGQSYEQYF
TRBV29-1	TRBJ2-2	.	.	TGCAGCGTTGAATCCGGGTTATGGGCCGGGGAGCTGTTTTTT	CSVESGLWAGELFF
TRBV30	TRBJ1-1	.	.	TGTGCCTGGGTCGGGGAGGGCGGTTACACTGAAGCTTTCTTT	CAWVGEGGYTEAFF
TRBV6-2/TRBV6-3	TRBJ2-1	few	.	TGTGCCAGCAGTTACGTCCCGCGGAGCTCCTACAATGAGCAGTTCTTC	CASSYVPRSSYNEQFF
TRBV5-1	TRBJ2-5	.	.	TGCGCCAGCAGCCAGGGGACACCACGGGAGACCCAGTACTTC	CASSQGTPRETQYF
TRBV5-6	TRBJ2-7	.	TRBD2	TGTGCCAGCAGCGGAGGGACTAGCGGGAGGGGATACGTCTACGAGCAGTACTTC	CASSGGTSGRGYVYEQYF
TRBV19	TRBJ1-5	.	.	TGTGCCAGTACAAACAGGGTTTGGAGCAATCAGCCCCAGCATTTT	CASTNRVWSNQPQHF
TRBV6-5	TRBJ2-2	many	.	TGTGCCAGCAGTTTAGCAGGGCTCGGGGAGCTGTTTTTT	CASSLAGLGELFF
TRBV27	TRBJ2-7	.	TRBD2	TGTGCCAGCAGTCCACTAGCGGCCCTTAAGTTTGAGCAGTACTTC	CASSPLAALKFEQYF
TRBV13	TRBJ2-3	.	TRBD1	TGTGCCAGCAGCTACAGGGGGCTGGACACAGATACGCAGTATTTT	CASSYRGLDTDTQYF
TRBV6-5	TRBJ2-7	.	.	TGTGCCAGCAGTTCTCCCAAGGGGTCCTACGAGCAGTACTTC	CASSSPKGSYEQYF
TRBV7-9	TRBJ2-7	.	TRBD2	TGTGCCAGCAGCCCCCCCTCGACTAGCGGGAGAGGCCACGAGCAGTACTTC	CASSPPSTSGRGHEQYF
TRBV7-3	TRBJ2-7	few	.	TGTGCCAGCAGCTTATTTGCAAGTGCTGGGAGCTCCTACGAGCAGTACTTC	CASSLFASAGSSYEQYF
TRBV12-3/TRBV12-4	TRBJ1-2	.	.	TGTGCCAGCAGTTATGTCCGGAACTATGGCTACACCTTC	CASSYVRNYGYTF
TRBV11-3	TRBJ2-3	.	.	TGTGCCAGCAGCTTACCCGTCACAGATACGCAGTATTTT	CASSLPVTDTQYF
TRBV2	TRBJ2-7	.	TRBD1	TGTGCCAGCAGTGGACAGGGAAGAGTGTACGAGCAGTACTTC	CASSGQGRVYEQYF
TRBV4-3	TRBJ1-2	once	.	TGCGCCAGCAGCCAAGATAAGGGGTTGGGCTATGGCTACACCTTC	CASSQDKGLGYGYTF
TRBV6-2/TRBV6-3	TRBJ2-1	.	TRBD1	TGTGCCAGCACCCCAATCCGGGGACAGGGGTCCTATGAGCAGTTCTTC	CASTPIRGQGSYEQFF
TRBV7-2	TRBJ2-3	.	TRBD2	TGTGCCAGCAGACCCGGGACTAGCCCCTTCGGAGATACGCAGTATTTT	CASRPGTSPFGDTQYF
TRBV5-4	TRBJ1-2	.	TRBD1	TGTGCCAGCAGCGGCATCCGGGACAGGGCCGACTATGGCTACACCTTC	CASSGIRDRADYGYTF
TRBV15	TRBJ2-3	.	TRBD1	TGTGCCACCTTTGCCGGGACAGGAGGCACAGATACGCAGTATTTT	CATFAGTGGTDTQYF
TRBV29-1	TRBJ2-1	few	TRBD2	TGCAGCGTTGAAGGTCCCGGGACTAGCGGGAGGTTCAATGAGCAGTTCTTC	CSVEGPGTSGRFNEQFF
TRBV11-2	TRBJ1-1	.	.	TGTGCCAGCAGCGTTATCAGGGCCAGCACTGAAGCTTTCTTT	CASSVIRASTEAFF
TRBV15	TRBJ1-5	.	.	TGTGCCACCAGCAGCGTACTTGGTCAGCCCCAGCATTTT	CATSSVLGQPQHF
TRBV3-1/TRBV3-2	TRBJ2-4	.	.	TGTGCCAGCAGCCCTTCCGACAGGAGGGCCAAAAACATTCAGTACTTC	CASSPSDRRAKNIQYF
TRBV14	TRBJ2-5	.	TRBD1	TGTGCCAGCAGCCGAGGGACAGGGAGTTTGGAGACCCAGTACTTC	CASSRGTGSLETQYF
TRBV29-1	TRBJ1-5	.	TRBD1	TGCAGCGTGAGGGAGACAGGGGGAAATCAGCCCCAGCATTTT	CSVRETGGNQPQHF
TRBV14	TRBJ2-3	once	TRBD2	TGTGCCAGCAGCCACCGCGCCGGGGGGGTTCTAATGGAGGATACGCAGTATTTT	CASSHRAGGVLMEDTQYF
TRBV5-6	TRBJ2-1	.	TRBD2	TGTGCCAGCAGCCTCGGGACTAGCGGGAAGAGCTCCTACAATGAGCAGTTCTTC	CASSLGTSGKSSYNEQFF
TRBV4-1	TRBJ2-7	.	.	TGCGCCAGCAGCCAAGATAACACTATCTTCTCCTACGAGCAGTACTTC	CASSQDNTIFSYEQYF
TRBV18	TRBJ2-1	few	.	TGTGCCAGCTCACCCAATCTACCTCCCAATGAGCAGTTCTTC	CASSPNLPPNEQFF